Below are 16 T cell receptor beta chains sequenced from a single sample in a study of CD8+CD57+ T cells in acquired aplastic anemia. Individuals selected for sequencing had exhibited CD8+CD57+ cell expansion on flow cytometry. The use of genomic DNA as template underpinned the TCR beta VDJ and CDR3 profiling. One entry per CDR3 protein, called by TCRdb with MiXCR from the reads. The data hold roughly 290,000 distinct CDR3 sequences, with about 50% observed a single time. The sequenced material came from sorted CD4+, CD8+, or CD8+CD57+ T cells (not recorded which) from PBMCs. The receptors derive from a human donor with aplastic anemia.

This clonotype has just a few counts. The chain recombines TRBV5-1 with TRBJ2-7; TRBD1 agrees at 7 bases. CDR3 length: 17 amino acids. With 4 bases clipped from V and 2 bases from J, the junction kept 15 bases outside the gene matches. Per the germline V gene, CDR1 is SGHRS and CDR2 is YFSETQ. Here the CDR3 reads CASSDTPDRSSTYEQYF. CDR3 coding DNA: TGCGCCAGCAGCGATACCCCGGACAGGTCTTCCACCTACGAGCAGTACTTC.

This clonotype was recorded only once. V and J are TRBV7-9 and TRBJ2-5, with D possibly being TRBD1 or TRBD2 (5 bases each). Germline V gene lookup returns CDR1 SEHNR and CDR2 FQNEAQ (reference sequence). There are 15 residues in the CDR3. Trimming cost V 6 bases and J 3 bases, with 17 bases left between them. CDR3 nucleotides: TGTGCCAGCAGTCCTGACGGGGCCGCCGAAGAGACCCAGTACTTC. Protein product: CASSPDGAAEETQYF.

This clonotype has a count of ten or more. The rearrangement uses TRBV12-3 or TRBV12-4 and TRBJ1-1, with D perhaps matching TRBD1 (6 bases). Trimming cost V 4 bases and J 6 bases, with 15 bases left between them. CDR3 size: 14 residues. This chain's CDR3 is CASSSPLRQAEAFF. The CDR3 DNA reads TGTGCCAGCAGTTCCCCCCTACGACAGGCTGAAGCTTTCTTT.

V and J are TRBV24-1 and TRBJ2-1; D tentatively fits TRBD1 or TRBD2 (6 bases each). With 4 bases removed from V and 8 bases from J, the gap between germline ends came to 14 bases. Germline CDR1 reads KGHDR; CDR2 reads SFDVKD. The CDR3 has 14 amino acids. As DNA, the CDR3 is TGTGCCACCAGTGACCCGGGGGCAGGGGATGAGCAGTTCTTC. Translation gives CATSDPGAGDEQFF.

The rearrangement joins TRBV7-9 to TRBJ1-2; 7 nucleotides match TRBD1. This CDR3 is built from 15 residues. The V and J ends lost 6 bases and 5 bases, in that order; junction bases with no gene match: 12. Germline CDR1 reads SEHNR; CDR2 reads FQNEAQ (reference sequence). As DNA, the CDR3 is TGTGCCAGCAGTTCGTCCAGGACAGGAAAGTATGGCTACACCTTC. Translating gives CASSSSRTGKYGYTF.

Remarks on this clonotype: A read error may produce the germline difference seen at one junction end. J is TRBJ1-2 and V is TRBV10-2, with 7 bases matching TRBD1. The CDR3 contains 16 residues. Germline lookup yields CDR1 WSHSY and CDR2 SAAADI. This chain's CDR3 is CASSANRGKGGYGYTF. DNA of the CDR3: TGTGCCAGCAGCGCCAACAGGGGAAAGGGCGGCTATGGCTACACCTTC.

The CDR3 here is CASSLMGRGRDNEKLFF. The CDR3 DNA reads TGTGCCAGCAGCTTAATGGGTAGGGGGCGAGATAATGAAAAACTGTTTTTT. This chain connects TRBV7-9 to TRBJ1-4; TRBD1 agrees at 7 bases. Trimming took 2 bases from V and 4 from J; bases not matched to a gene: 10. CDR1 SEHNR and CDR2 FQNEAQ come from the germline V gene (reference sequence). CDR3 length: 17 residues.

This chain links TRBV20-1 with TRBJ1-6; 7 bases align to TRBD1. The CDR3 has 16 amino acids. CDR1 is DFQATT, CDR2 SNEGSKA, per germline (reference sequence). V gave up 6 bases and J gave up 1 base; unmatched junction bases: 9. CDR3 amino acids: CSAVQGIRSYNSPLHF. CDR3 nucleotides: TGCAGTGCCGTACAGGGGATCAGGTCCTATAATTCACCCCTCCACTTT.

The genes are TRBV29-1 and TRBJ1-2; no definite D call. This CDR3 spans 13 amino acids. Trimming took 4 bases from V and 6 from J, leaving 15 bases between them. Germline CDR1 SQVTM, CDR2 ANQGSEA. This chain's CDR3 is CSVALREGNGYTF. The CDR3, as DNA: TGCAGCGTTGCCTTGAGGGAGGGTAATGGCTACACCTTC.

J is TRBJ1-6 and V is TRBV19; D perhaps matches TRBD1 (5 bases). Germline CDR1 is LNHDA and CDR2 is SQIVND (reference sequence). The CDR3 consists of 14 residues. Trimming shortened V by 8 bases and J by 0 bases, and 8 bases separated the two germline ends. CDR3 loop: CASLGVSYNSPLHF. CDR3 nucleotide sequence: TGTGCCAGTCTGGGGGTCTCCTATAATTCACCCCTCCACTTT.

This clonotype was seen at least ten times. The J gene is TRBJ1-5, the V gene TRBV2, with TRBD1 identical over 10 bases. The CDR3 consists of 14 residues. Germline CDR1 is SNHLY and CDR2 is FYNNEI. The junction had 3 bases not matched to a gene; V was cut back by 6 bases and J by 4 bases. CDR3 DNA: TGTGCCAGCAGCCGACAGGGGGCGAATCAGCCCCAGCATTTT. Translation gives CASSRQGANQPQHF.

J is TRBJ2-3 and V is TRBV10-1, with 11 bases identical to TRBD2. Germline CDR1 reads WNHNN; CDR2 reads SYGVQD (reference sequence). The CDR3 spans 18 residues. J lost 7 bases, V lost 0 bases, and 12 bases had no gene match. Here the CDR3 DNA reads TGCGCCAGCAGTGAGTCCCAAGGGACTAGCGGAAGTCTCAATACGCAGTATTTT. It is translated as CASSESQGTSGSLNTQYF.

This clonotype was counted many times. The genes are TRBV18 and TRBJ2-7; 7 bases agree with TRBD2. This CDR3 spans 16 amino acids. Germline V CDR1 and CDR2: KGHSH, LQKENI. J gave up 4 bases and V 3 bases, and 12 bases lay outside the gene matches. The CDR3 DNA reads TGTGCCAGCTCACCCTATCAAGGCGGGAGCCAGTACGAGCAGTACTTC. Its protein product is CASSPYQGGSQYEQYF.

The table lists this clonotype with many counts. The chain is built from TRBV11-2 and TRBJ1-2; D gene ambiguous. Germline CDR1 reads SGHAT; CDR2 reads FQNNGV. The CDR3 is 13 amino acids. Trimming shortened V by 4 bases and J by 3 bases, and 9 bases separated the two germline ends. CDR3 sequence: CASSSLVDYGYTF. CDR3 bases: TGTGCCAGCAGCTCTTTGGTTGACTATGGCTACACCTTC.

The chain joins TRBV2 to TRBJ1-2, with TRBD1 as a possible D gene (5 bases). Germline values: CDR1 SNHLY, CDR2 FYNNEI. CDR3 length: 13 amino acids. With 7 bases removed from V and 6 bases from J, the gap between germline ends came to 15 bases. CDR3 protein: CASMGQPKDGYTF. The CDR3 coding sequence is TGTGCCAGCATGGGGCAGCCGAAGGATGGCTACACCTTC. The full variable domain, rest sourced from reference TRBV2 and TRBJ1-2, is EPEVTQTPSHQVTQMGQEVILRCVPISNHLYFYWYRQILGQKVEFLVSFYNNEISEKSEIFDDQFSVERPDGSNFTLKIRSTKLEDSAMYFCASMGQPKDGYTFGSGTRLTVV.

This clonotype has at least ten counts. This rearrangement joins TRBV7-8 to TRBJ2-3; 7 bases agree with TRBD2. Germline V lookup: CDR1 SGHVS, CDR2 FQNEAQ. V lost 4 bases, J lost 8 bases, and 9 bases stayed unmatched. The CDR3 is 14 residues long. Written as DNA, the CDR3 is TGTGCCAGCAGCTCGGTTGGCGGGGAGGGTACGCAGTATTTT. Its translation is CASSSVGGEGTQYF. Together with reference TRBV7-8 and TRBJ2-3, the CDR3 gives the full variable domain: GAGVSQSPRYKVAKRGQDVALRCDPISGHVSLFWYQQALGQGPEFLTYFQNEAQLDKSGLPSDRFFAERPEGSVSTLKIQRTQQEDSAVYLCASSSVGGEGTQYFGPGTRLTVL.